What follows is one TCR beta chain and its context. Its antigen is unknown. The data originate from a study of OX40 agonist ivuxolimab in advanced cancers. Study as a whole: Every 2 weeks, ivuxolimab was infused into the patients intravenously at between 0.01 and 10 mg/kg. A partial response was reached by three patients: one with hepatocellular carcinoma and two with cutaneous melanoma.

General observations from the study: There were, on average, more expanded clones in CD8+ T cells than in CD4+.

TCRdb's copy holds only in-frame clones and misses some; the assay was immunoSEQ multiplex PCR. The sample contains about 150,000 clones, 94% of which appear only once. Sequencing used CD4+ or CD8+ T cells sorted from blood, obtained in a trial of the OX40 agonist ivuxolimab. This TCR was recovered from an adult with an advanced solid tumor such as melanoma, head and neck, liver or kidney cancer.

The DNA of the CDR3 is TGTGCCAGCAGTCCCATCCACTCGACAGGGCTAGCCAAAAACATTCAGTACTTC. Translation gives CASSPIHSTGLAKNIQYF. The chain uses TRBV28 and TRBJ2-4; 7 bases fit TRBD1. Per germline, CDR1 MDHEN and CDR2 SYDVKM. With 5 bases clipped from V and 0 bases from J, the junction kept 13 bases outside the gene matches. This CDR3 has 18 amino acids.